The following is a T cell receptor (beta chain) sequence with its context. This clone was seen only a few times. Its antigen specificity is not known. Nothing much larger sits one base from this clone, and base qualities are not available. The source of the sample is a study of beta chain features in type 1 diabetes (dated by TCRdb to the late 2010s). For the study in its entirety: No differences in mean age, gender distribution, total cell number or subset yield were found between patients and healthy donors. A total of 90 million to 140 million sorted cells were examined across all samples, and RNA yield correlated strongly with the number of cells per subset. In the study, TCRB repertoires of sorted circulating CD4+ T cell subsets from recently diagnosed type 1 diabetes patients were compared with those of matched healthy donors. Whereas all 28 donors provided naive and central memory subsets, regulatory and stem cell-like memory subsets were isolated from just 8 patients and roughly 8 healthy donors.

The High Capacity cDNA Reverse Transcription Kit was used to reverse transcribe all of the isolated RNA, meaning that expressed TCRB transcripts were what got sequenced. Deep immunoSEQ sequencing was performed on naive, central memory and regulatory T cell samples, with an average of about 3.57 million total reads per sample. After sorted cells were lysed in RLT buffer, RNA was extracted with DNase-treated RNeasy Micro or Mini kits, with the choice depending on cell number. To prevent cross-contamination, each cell subset was processed individually, whereas patient and healthy donor samples were processed jointly. The immunoSEQ multiplex PCR was used to amplify TCRB sequences from cDNA, generating 87-bp fragments that spanned the CDR3 region. The amplicons were sequenced using the Illumina HiSeq platform. In the authors' own workflow: Synthetic template baselines were used to correct PCR bias computationally, reads within Hamming distance 2 were collapsed together, and singletons that could not be merged were discarded. Reads were aligned against IMGT so that V, D and J genes, CDR3 length and insertions or deletions at six rearrangement sites could be assigned. Within each subset, clonotype counts were normalized to the number of sorted cells before true diversity and Gini coefficients were calculated with the tcR R package. The overlap coefficient, calculated on TCRB nucleotide sequences, was used to measure repertoire sharing. Drawn from immuneACCESS, this table holds only the in-frame rearrangements with V and J called that TCRdb kept. Clones are partly lost; checked studies trace under half to an unresolved V gene and leave the rest unexplained. The V and J calls and clone size are taken from that table; D and trimming were inferred from the DNA. Here the sample has some 160,000 clones; 7.5% to 10% occur a single time. The top ten constitute around 2.5% of the sample.

The full study reports these points: Type 1 diabetes patients showed a moderate but significant shortening of TCRB CDR3 length in all four CD4+ subsets. Naive, central memory and regulatory TCRB repertoires appeared more similar among patients than among healthy donors. At VDJ recombination sites, patients with type 1 diabetes made fewer insertions and deleted more nucleotides, a pattern implying thymic rearrangement abnormalities. Shorter templates might have been favored by PCR, but patient and control samples were amplified and corrected together, so both groups would have been affected equally by any skew. HLA sub-analyses involved small numbers of individuals, so any influence of HLA type on TCRB rearrangement remained unresolved. Because cDNA rather than genomic DNA was sequenced, highly expressing activated cells could have been over-represented, although no difference in activation and CD3 levels was found between groups.

A single peripheral blood draw of around 120 mL on average was collected from each donor into heparinised tubes. Naive, central memory, regulatory and stem cell-like memory CD4+ T cells were sorted on a BD FACSAria II using a panel including CD45RO, CCR7, CD25, CD127, CD95 and CD27. Every sorted population had a purity above 95%. PBMCs were separated immediately by Lymphoprep density gradient centrifugation and were stained directly, without being cultured. So that batch effects would be minimized, each experiment stained and sorted samples in pairs, pairing one healthy donor with one patient. The junction carries 7 bases between V and J, which are trimmed by 0 bases and 1 base respectively. The germline V gene (reference sequence) sets CDR1 to SEHNR and CDR2 to FQNEAQ. The CDR3 contains 16 residues, cysteine and phenylalanine counted. Only the CDR3 part of the read is kept: 48 bases, read in frame from the first base.

The sequence was obtained from a woman in her late teens or twenties in good health. Recombination connected TRBV7-9 to TRBJ2-6; no D segment can be confidently identified. The material sequenced was central memory CD4+ T cells from blood. The CDR3 in this case is CASSLASSSGANVLTF. The sequenced DNA is TGTGCCAGCAGCTTAGCGTCGAGTTCTGGGGCCAACGTCCTGACTTTC.